The TCR beta chain described here comes from a study of blood T cell repertoires in COVID-19 (dated by TCRdb to about 2020). Notes on the research overall: Collaborator samples came from the United States, Italy and Spain and covered acute and convalescent phases of COVID-19. The prospective study material was composed of cDNA or gDNA derived from T cells, B-cell-depleted T cells, or PBMCs. The dataset comprised deeply sampled blood TCRbeta repertoires from subjects exposed to, actively infected with, or recovered from COVID-19. The repertoires were released in a freely available public database meant as a resource for research on the immune response to SARS-CoV-2. The samples were drawn from two sources: the first 160 participants of the ongoing ImmuneRACE study, and 950 to 1,500 subjects contributed by 6 global collaborators. A de-identified subject ID, COVID-19 status, age in years and sex were almost always included in the sample metadata. Where HLA class I and class II types were available, the types were taken from metadata supplied by the sample provider, not from assay-based typing. The paper as a whole reports these results and caveats: How much clinical and demographic metadata was included differed by source and by participant, and the metadata was provided uncurated.

To note about this clone: Its antigen specificity is not known. The record has no base qualities; no much larger clone is one base away.

Between the V and J ends, shortened by 0 bases and 8 bases respectively, the junction contains 10 bases. The CDR3 goes from the cysteine to the phenylalanine over 13 residues. Only CDR3 DNA is held: 39 bases, read in frame from base 1. CDR1 is given as SNHLY and CDR2 as FYNNEI, both from the germline V gene. Whole blood was collected in K2EDTA tubes by collaborating institutions according to the institutions' own protocols. Collaborator samples were shipped for TCRbeta analysis as frozen whole blood, isolated PBMCs, or DNA extracted from either sample type. TCRbeta CDR3 regions were amplified from genomic DNA using the immunoSEQ Assay, a bias-controlled multiplex PCR. In the paper's pipeline: The number of nucleated cells in each sample was estimated by amplification of reference gene primers within the assay. Sequence reads were collapsed and filtered to measure the absolute abundance of every unique TCRbeta CDR3 rearrangement. For each sample, productive Simpson clonality was calculated by taking the square root of Simpson's diversity index across productive rearrangements. The table was pulled from immuneACCESS by TCRdb, which kept in-frame rearrangements only. Such tables lose some clones; where checked, under half of the loss comes from unresolved V genes, and the rest has no known cause. That table is the source of V, J and clone size, and D and trimming were worked out from the DNA. Recorded for this sample are approximately 200,000 clones; 86% of them occurred a single time. 4.4% of the sample belongs to the ten largest clones.

The receptor chain draws on TRBV2 and TRBJ1-2, with no D gene named confidently. The sequencing sample was made of peripheral blood. The clonotype was recovered from a man aged 45-65 years with acute or convalescent COVID-19. The DNA sequence follows: TGTGCCAGCAGTGAAGCTGTGACTAGGGGCTACACCTTC. This translates into CASSEAVTRGYTF.